This T cell receptor beta chain was found in a study of CD8 T cells in ankylosing spondylitis. V was shortened by 4 bases and J by 4 bases, with 13 bases between the two germline ends. The CDR3 covers 15 residues. Germline CDR1 and CDR2: ENHRY and SYGVKD. Study findings and constraints: In ankylosing spondylitis patients, matched synovial fluid reportedly showed significant enrichment of disease-linked clones. Disease-linked clones proved CD8+ and comparatively uncommon in peripheral blood. Prior literature has documented some motif variants in synovial fluid and blood from reactive arthritis. Characteristic of ankylosing spondylitis blood, it appeared, was a TCR beta motif comprising several highly homologous variants.

Libraries for TCR beta were made by quantitative 5'-RACE with molecular barcodes. One entry per CDR3 protein, called by TCRdb with MiXCR from the 5' RACE reads. The sample has fewer than 500,000 distinct CDR3 sequences, roughly a quarter seen once; the top ten hold 0.89%. Remarks on this clonotype: Its matching antigen is unknown.

The rearrangement links TRBV10-3 to TRBJ2-2, with D unclear. Source material: blood, either unsorted or a sorted T cell fraction (not recorded which). This TCR was recovered from a male donor with ankylosing spondylitis. The CDR3 reads CAISVGGVGTGELFF. CDR3 in DNA: TGTGCCATCAGTGTCGGCGGAGTCGGCACCGGGGAGCTGTTTTTT.